Listed here are 29 T cell receptor beta chains from one sample, sequenced in a study of T cells after somatic rescue of genetic block. The table came from immunoSEQ multiplex PCR; TCRdb's copy has only in-frame clones and leaves some out. The sample records over 95,000 clones, over 80% being singletons. The specimen was peripheral blood mononuclear cells (PBMCs). These receptors were collected from a woman younger than 35.

The rearrangement joins TRBV9 to TRBJ1-6, with D perhaps TRBD1 (6 bases). The V gene's germline CDR1 is SGDLS and CDR2 YYNGEE. This CDR3 has 18 residues. V dropped 0 bases and J dropped 0 bases, with 13 bases sitting between them. CDR3 nucleotide sequence: TGTGCCAGCAGCGTAGGCGACAGGATGAGCTCCTATAATTCACCCCTCCACTTT. Its translation: CASSVGDRMSSYNSPLHF. The variable domain in full, with the rest retrieved from reference TRBV9 and TRBJ1-6, is DSGVTQTPKHLITATGQRVTLRCSPRSGDLSVYWYQQSLDQGLQFLIQYYNGEERAKGNILERFSAQQFPDLHSELNLSSLELGDSALYFCASSVGDRMSSYNSPLHFGNGTRLTVT.

The chain recombines TRBV19 with TRBJ2-5, with D perhaps being TRBD1 or TRBD2 (5 bases each). Per germline, CDR1 LNHDA and CDR2 SQIVND (reference sequence). The CDR3 runs 13 residues. V was cut by 5 bases and J by 9 bases, with 16 bases left in between. DNA for the CDR3: TGTGCCAGTAGTGCCGGGGCTGATGGGGCCCAGTACTTC. Translation: CASSAGADGAQYF.

This clone showed up just once. The rearrangement uses TRBV5-4 and TRBJ1-1; D uncertain. This CDR3 region has 14 residues. V was shortened by 0 bases and J by 0 bases, with 6 bases between the two germline ends. Germline V CDR1 and CDR2: SGHNT, YYREEE (reference sequence). The CDR3 DNA sequence: TGTGCCAGCAGCTTGGAGACGGTGAACACTGAAGCTTTCTTT. Amino acids: CASSLETVNTEAFF.

This chain uses TRBV30 with TRBJ1-2; no clear D gene. The length of the CDR3 is 16 residues. V was pared by 3 bases and J by 8 bases, with 25 bases between. From germline, CDR1 is GTSNPN and CDR2 SVGIG (reference sequence). CDR3 in DNA: TGTGCCTGGAGCGACCCCCGGAAGGAGTTAAAGAAAGGCTACACCTTC. It translates to CAWSDPRKELKKGYTF.

The CDR3 loop reads CACTSYGTASNTEAFF. In nucleotides, the CDR3 is TGTGCGTGCACGAGTTACGGGACAGCCTCGAACACTGAAGCTTTCTTT. The chain is built from TRBV30 and TRBJ1-1, with 7 bases aligning to TRBD1. The CDR3 runs 16 residues. Germline V gene sequence: CDR1 GTSNPN, CDR2 SVGIG (reference sequence).

This clone was observed once. The V and J genes are TRBV9 and TRBJ2-5; D remains ambiguous. V gave up 0 bases and J gave up 2 bases, with 8 bases separating them. The CDR3 is 14 residues long. CDR1 and CDR2 (germline): SGDLS, YYNGEE. CDR3 bases: TGTGCCAGCAGCGTAGAAGACAAACAAGAGACCCAGTACTTC. It specifies CASSVEDKQETQYF. The full variable domain, with the rest looked up from reference TRBV9 and TRBJ2-5, is DSGVTQTPKHLITATGQRVTLRCSPRSGDLSVYWYQQSLDQGLQFLIQYYNGEERAKGNILERFSAQQFPDLHSELNLSSLELGDSALYFCASSVEDKQETQYFGPGTRLLVL.

The gene calls are TRBV6-5 and TRBJ1-6; possibly TRBD1 for D (5 bases). Trimming left V 0 bases short and J 10 bases short, with 13 bases between. The CDR3 runs 15 residues. Germline CDR1 and CDR2: MNHEY and SVGAGI. CDR3 sequence: CASSYSSGIWSPLHF. CDR3 DNA: TGTGCCAGCAGTTACTCATCAGGGATTTGGTCACCCCTCCACTTT.

This clone has more than one count but fewer than ten. V gene TRBV20-1 combines with J gene TRBJ1-1; D gene uncertain. V was pared by 6 bases and J by 2 bases, with 7 bases between. The CDR3 length is 11 residues. The germline gives CDR1 DFQATT, CDR2 SNEGSKA (reference sequence). CDR3 bases: TGCAGTGCAGAGGGAAACACTGAAGCTTTCTTT. Residues: CSAEGNTEAFF.

The chain combines TRBV28 with TRBJ2-1, with D perhaps being TRBD1 or TRBD2 (5 bases each). The CDR3 consists of 14 residues. The germline CDR1 and CDR2 sequences are MDHEN and SYDVKM. Trimming stripped 5 bases from V and 6 bases from J, with 14 bases between. The chain's CDR3 is CASSTEPGRNEQFF. The CDR3 DNA follows: TGTGCCAGCAGTACTGAACCGGGACGCAATGAGCAGTTCTTC. The full variable domain, rest sourced from reference TRBV28 and TRBJ2-1, is DVKVTQSSRYLVKRTGEKVFLECVQDMDHENMFWYRQDPGLGLRLIYFSYDVKMKEKGDIPEGYSVSREKKERFSLILESASTNQTSMYLCASSTEPGRNEQFFGPGTRLTVL.

The chain uses TRBV7-9 and TRBJ1-4, with TRBD1 identical over 9 bases. The CDR3 runs to 14 residues. Trimming at V came to 4 bases and at J to 8 bases, leaving 5 bases not matched to a gene. Germline CDR1 and CDR2: SEHNR and FQNEAQ (reference sequence). CDR3 nucleotides: TGTGCCAGCAGCTCCACAGGGGGCCGAGAAAAACTGTTTTTT. This encodes CASSSTGGREKLFF.

This chain connects TRBV4-2 to TRBJ2-1; D is possibly TRBD1 (6 bases). With 8 bases removed from V and 7 bases from J, the gap between germline ends came to 15 bases. Germline V gives CDR1 LGHNA, CDR2 YNFKEQ. The CDR3 extends over 13 amino acids. The CDR3 is CASAKNRENEQFF. The CDR3 nucleotides are TGTGCCAGCGCGAAAAACAGGGAAAATGAGCAGTTCTTC.

The CDR3 region has the DNA TGTGCCAGCAAGGGGCCCGGCTCCTACAATGAGCAGTTCTTC. The encoded protein is CASKGPGSYNEQFF. The chain joins TRBV7-2 to TRBJ2-1; tentative D call: TRBD1 (5 bases). Trimming cost V 7 bases and J 0 bases, with 10 bases left between them. The germline CDR1 and CDR2 sequences are SGHTA and FQGNSA. This CDR3 is built from 14 residues.

The chain has TRBV7-9 and TRBJ2-2; the D gene is possibly TRBD1 (7 bases). The CDR3 is made up of 18 amino acids. V lost 4 bases to trimming and J lost 0 bases, with 18 bases between them. Germline loops: CDR1 SEHNR, CDR2 FQNEAQ (reference sequence). The CDR3 loop is CASSSGDRKVSNTGELFF. The CDR3 DNA follows: TGTGCCAGCAGCTCGGGGGACAGAAAGGTTTCGAACACCGGGGAGCTGTTTTTT.

This clone was recorded once. The chain uses TRBV11-3 and TRBJ1-1; 7 bases are a match to TRBD1. The germline V gene encodes CDR1 SGHNT and CDR2 YENEEA. J gave up 1 base and V 4 bases, and 9 bases lay outside the gene matches. The CDR3 runs to 16 residues. The CDR3 DNA reads TGTGCCAGCAGCTCTCGCCGGGACAGCAAGAACACTGAAGCTTTCTTT. This translates into CASSSRRDSKNTEAFF.

The chain joins TRBV9 to TRBJ1-2, with D possibly being TRBD1 (5 bases). Trimming took 2 bases from V and 3 from J, leaving 11 bases between them. This CDR3 region has 14 residues. Germline V gives CDR1 SGDLS, CDR2 YYNGEE. The CDR3, as DNA: TGTGCCAGCAGCGTGAGGGCACAGGACTATGGCTACACCTTC. Its translation is CASSVRAQDYGYTF.

This clone was seen just once. V usage is TRBV7-8 and J usage is TRBJ2-1; TRBD1 matches 8 bases. The germline gives CDR1 SGHVS, CDR2 FQNEAQ. The CDR3 covers 15 residues. The junction had 5 bases not matched to a gene; V was cut back by 5 bases and J by 2 bases. The CDR3 DNA reads as TGTGCCAGCAGCCCCCGGACAGGGCCCTACAATGAGCAGTTCTTC. This sequence encodes CASSPRTGPYNEQFF.

The rearrangement uses TRBV5-4 and TRBJ2-1; the match to TRBD2 covers 8 bases. The CDR3 totals 15 residues. Trimming took 6 bases from V and 0 from J; bases not matched to a gene: 5. Germline CDR1 and CDR2: SGHNT and YYREEE (reference sequence). The CDR3 DNA is TGTGCCAGCACCCTGAGCGGGGGCTCCTACAATGAGCAGTTCTTC. As protein: CASTLSGGSYNEQFF.

This chain joins TRBV11-3 and TRBJ2-7; D is uncertain. Trimming shortened V by 5 bases and J by 5 bases, and 10 bases separated the two germline ends. There are 12 residues in the CDR3. Germline V lookup: CDR1 SGHNT, CDR2 YENEEA. In nucleotides, the CDR3 is TGTGCCAGCAGCCCCCTAAGACACGAGCAGTACTTC. This translates into CASSPLRHEQYF.

This clone was counted a single time. The chain combines TRBV9 with TRBJ1-4, with TRBD1 identical over 9 bases. The CDR3 spans 15 residues. Losses at the gene ends were 4 bases for V and 8 bases for J; bases not matched to a gene: 9. The germline V gene encodes CDR1 SGDLS and CDR2 YYNGEE. The CDR3 spells CASSPRDRAREKLFF. The DNA of the CDR3 is TGTGCCAGCAGCCCCCGGGACAGGGCGCGAGAAAAACTGTTTTTT.

The chain recombines TRBV27 with TRBJ1-6; TRBD1 aligns across 7 bases. This CDR3 has 17 amino acids. With V trimmed by 6 bases and J by 0 bases, 8 bases remained unmatched. The germline CDR1 and CDR2 sequences are MNHEY and SMNVEV (reference sequence). CDR3 region: CASSRQGANSYNSPLHF. DNA for the CDR3: TGTGCCAGCAGCAGACAGGGAGCCAACTCCTATAATTCACCCCTCCACTTT.

The rearrangement joins TRBV11-2 to TRBJ1-2, with D possibly TRBD1 on 5 matching bases. Trimming removed 3 bases from V and 1 base from J, with 9 bases in between. Germline V CDR1 and CDR2: SGHAT, FQNNGV. The CDR3 length is 14 residues. CDR3 amino acids: CASSFTGGNYGYTF. CDR3 DNA sequence: TGTGCCAGCAGCTTTACGGGGGGTAACTATGGCTACACCTTC.

V gene TRBV5-4 combines with J gene TRBJ2-5, with 13 bases fitting TRBD2. The CDR3 is made up of 16 amino acids. The junction had 6 bases not matched to a gene; V was cut back by 2 bases and J by 5 bases. CDR1 and CDR2 (germline): SGHNT, YYREEE (reference sequence). The CDR3 loop reads CASSFRTSGGAETQYF. In DNA form, the CDR3 reads TGTGCCAGCAGCTTCCGGACTAGCGGGGGCGCCGAGACCCAGTACTTC.

V is TRBV5-1 and J is TRBJ1-6; D gene unclear. The CDR3 has 15 residues. CDR1 and CDR2 (germline): SGHRS, YFSETQ. V lost 0 bases, J lost 3 bases, and 7 bases lay in between. The CDR3 spells CASSLAGIYNSPLHF. CDR3 bases: TGCGCCAGCAGCTTGGCGGGGATCTATAATTCACCCCTCCACTTT.

The V call is TRBV5-4, the J call TRBJ2-7; a possible D gene is TRBD2 (6 bases). The CDR3 is made up of 12 amino acids. Germline lookup yields CDR1 SGHNT and CDR2 YYREEE (reference sequence). The V and J ends lost 4 bases and 7 bases respectively, with 12 bases between them. DNA for the CDR3: TGTGCCAGCAGCGCGCGGGGTTCGGAGCAGTACTTC. Its protein is CASSARGSEQYF.

The V call is TRBV7-8, the J call TRBJ1-2; D not resolved. Per germline, CDR1 SGHVS and CDR2 FQNEAQ. This CDR3 spans 15 amino acids. Trimming took 0 bases from V and 0 from J, leaving 8 bases between them. The CDR3 coding sequence is TGTGCCAGCAGCTTAGCGACGGGAACTAACTATGGCTACACCTTC. It encodes CASSLATGTNYGYTF.

V usage is TRBV11-3 and J usage is TRBJ2-2; D tentatively fits TRBD1 or TRBD2 (5 bases each). Trimming cost V 1 base and J 5 bases, with 11 bases left between them. Germline V gene data show CDR1 as SGHNT and CDR2 as YENEEA. CDR3 length: 15 amino acids. CDR3 region: CASSLGGFGTGELFF. CDR3 nucleotide sequence: TGTGCCAGCAGCTTAGGGGGGTTTGGAACCGGGGAGCTGTTTTTT. The whole variable domain, filled in from reference TRBV11-3 and TRBJ2-2, reads EAGVVQSPRYKIIEKKQPVAFWCNPISGHNTLYWYLQNLGQGPELLIRYENEEAVDDSQLPKDRFSAERLKGVDSTLKIQPAELGDSAVYLCASSLGGFGTGELFFGEGSRLTVL.

The V and J genes are TRBV6-6 and TRBJ1-5, with D possibly TRBD1 on 5 matching bases. V shed 4 bases and J shed 4 bases, with 5 bases lying between them. CDR3 length: 12 residues. Germline V gene lookup returns CDR1 MNHNY and CDR2 SVGAGI (reference sequence). The CDR3 DNA follows: TGTGCCAGCAGTTCAGGGAATCAGCCCCAGCATTTT. Translated: CASSSGNQPQHF.

The rearrangement links TRBV9 to TRBJ1-4, with D uncertain. V lost 0 bases and J lost 8, with 14 bases in between. CDR1 is SGDLS, CDR2 YYNGEE, per germline. The CDR3 totals 15 residues. The CDR3 reads CASSVVGSDDEKLFF. The CDR3 coding sequence is TGTGCCAGCAGCGTAGTGGGCAGTGACGACGAAAAACTGTTTTTT. The variable domain in full, completed from reference TRBV9 and TRBJ1-4, reads DSGVTQTPKHLITATGQRVTLRCSPRSGDLSVYWYQQSLDQGLQFLIQYYNGEERAKGNILERFSAQQFPDLHSELNLSSLELGDSALYFCASSVVGSDDEKLFFGSGTQLSVL.

V and J are TRBV5-4 and TRBJ1-3, with D tentatively TRBD1 (6 bases). The CDR3 runs 16 residues. Trimming cost V 3 bases and J 2 bases, with 15 bases left between them. Germline V gene sequence: CDR1 SGHNT, CDR2 YYREEE (reference sequence). The DNA of the CDR3 is TGTGCCAGCAGCTCCCGCACAGGGTCTACTGGAAACACCATATATTTT. Translating gives CASSSRTGSTGNTIYF.